The entry below describes one TCR beta chain. This sample was included in a study of control samples from healthy donors and cancer patients. Germline V lookup: CDR1 MNHEY, CDR2 SVGAGI. CDR3 length: 15 amino acids. V was pared by 5 bases and J by 3 bases, with 6 bases of the junction left unmatched. Sequenced by immunoSEQ multiplex PCR; TCRdb stores in-frame clones only, minus some. The sample has 150,000 to 180,000 clones; just under 95% are singletons. The TCR sequence derives from a man in his forties in good health. The chain couples TRBV6-5 to TRBJ1-4, with 7 nucleotides matching TRBD1. The sequenced sample was blood. The CDR3 DNA reads TGTGCCAGCAGTCAAAACAGGGGTGCTAATGAAAAACTGTTTTTT. This gives the protein CASSQNRGANEKLFF.